These 9 T cell receptor beta chains came from one sample sequenced in a study of blood T cell repertoires in COVID-19. TCRdb's copy holds only in-frame clones and misses some; the assay was immunoSEQ multiplex PCR. The table records roughly 40,000 clones, 80% to 90% of them present only once. The sequenced sample consisted of peripheral blood. These receptors came from a woman aged 70-85 years with acute or convalescent COVID-19.

The chain has TRBV19 and TRBJ2-4; perhaps TRBD2 as D (5 bases). The CDR3 runs to 14 residues. CDR1 and CDR2 from the germline V gene are LNHDA and SQIVND (reference sequence). V gave up 3 bases and J gave up 6 bases, with 12 bases separating them. CDR3 amino acids: CASSIIAEGNIQYF. The CDR3 bases are TGTGCCAGTAGTATTATTGCAGAGGGAAACATTCAGTACTTC. The variable domain in full, with the rest retrieved from reference TRBV19 and TRBJ2-4, is DGGITQSPKYLFRKEGQNVTLSCEQNLNHDAMYWYRQDPGQGLRLIYYSQIVNDFQKGDIAEGYSVSREKKESFPLTVTSAQKNPTAFYLCASSIIAEGNIQYFGAGTRLSVL.

This clone was recorded once. A read error may account for a junction end that differs from germline. The rearrangement joins TRBV5-5 to TRBJ2-2; a possible D gene is TRBD2 (6 bases). This CDR3 comprises 14 residues. Germline loops: CDR1 SGHKS, CDR2 YYEKEE (reference sequence). The CDR3 is CASSTGVSTGKLFF. In nucleotides, the CDR3 is TGTGCCAGCAGTACGGGGGTTAGTACCGGGAAGCTGTTTTTT.

J is TRBJ2-3 and V is TRBV6-1, with 8 nucleotides matching TRBD2. Trimming took 3 bases from V and 10 from J; bases not matched to a gene: 6. The CDR3 has 13 amino acids. The V gene's germline CDR1 is MNHNS and CDR2 SASEGT. CDR3 sequence (DNA): TGTGCCAGCAGTGACCGGGGGGGGGCCGCGCAGTATTTT. Translation: CASSDRGGAAQYF.

This sequence joins TRBV19 and TRBJ2-2, with a tentative D call TRBD2 (5 bases). This CDR3 has 14 amino acids. The ends were cut back, 10 bases at V and 6 bases at J, with 18 bases in the middle. Germline V gives CDR1 LNHDA, CDR2 SQIVND (reference sequence). The CDR3 is CATRRGVGAGELFF. As DNA, the CDR3 is TGTGCCACCAGACGCGGAGTCGGGGCCGGGGAGCTGTTTTTT.

V and J are TRBV21-1 and TRBJ2-7; the table's D call, TRBD2, has no DNA check behind it. TRBV21-1 is deemed a pseudogene. The CDR3 has 16 residues. This chain's CDR3 is CASSSDGTCLSYEQYV. CDR3 sequence (DNA): TGTGCCAGCAGCTCCGACGGGACTTGCCTCTCCTACGAGCAGTACGTC.

This clone has a single count. This sequence joins TRBV15 and TRBJ2-1, with TRBD2 matching 8 bases. Germline trimming cut 9 bases from V and 1 base from J; bases unmatched to any gene: 20. The CDR3 is made up of 19 amino acids. CDR1 is LNHNV, CDR2 YYDKDF, per germline (reference sequence). The CDR3 DNA follows: TGTGCCACGAAGGGGCGGGAGGTATCTGCTCAAGGTTCCTACAATGAGCAGTTCTTC. Protein product: CATKGREVSAQGSYNEQFF. Full variable domain (missing parts from reference TRBV15 and TRBJ2-1): DAMVIQNPRYQVTQFGKPVTLSCSQTLNHNVMYWYQQKSSQAPKLLFHYYDKDFNNEADTPDNFQSRRPNTSFCFLDIRSPGLGDTAMYLCATKGREVSAQGSYNEQFFGPGTRLTVL.

The chain links TRBV7-2 to TRBJ1-4; the D gene is possibly TRBD1 (6 bases). The CDR3 spans 14 residues. Per the germline V gene, CDR1 is SGHTA and CDR2 is FQGNSA. The V end was cut by 8 bases, the J end by 4 bases, with 14 bases between. CDR3: CASRQGSDNEKLFF. DNA of the CDR3: TGTGCCAGCCGGCAGGGGTCCGATAATGAAAAACTGTTTTTT.

V and J are TRBV11-2 and TRBJ1-1; D is unresolved. CDR3 length: 13 amino acids. In germline, CDR1 is SGHAT, CDR2 FQNNGV. V shed 8 bases and J shed 0 bases, with 10 bases lying between them. The CDR3 protein is CASLSLMNTEAFF. CDR3 coding DNA: TGTGCCAGCCTGAGCCTGATGAACACTGAAGCTTTCTTT.

In this sample, this clone turned up once. The rearrangement uses TRBV6-1 and TRBJ1-5; 7 nucleotides align to TRBD1. CDR3 length: 14 amino acids. V gave up 0 bases and J gave up 13 bases; unmatched junction bases: 9. Germline assignment: CDR1 MNHNS and CDR2 SASEGT. The CDR3 DNA reads as TGTGCCAGCAGTGAAGCTCCTACAGGGGACCGACAGCATTTT. It codes for CASSEAPTGDRQHF.